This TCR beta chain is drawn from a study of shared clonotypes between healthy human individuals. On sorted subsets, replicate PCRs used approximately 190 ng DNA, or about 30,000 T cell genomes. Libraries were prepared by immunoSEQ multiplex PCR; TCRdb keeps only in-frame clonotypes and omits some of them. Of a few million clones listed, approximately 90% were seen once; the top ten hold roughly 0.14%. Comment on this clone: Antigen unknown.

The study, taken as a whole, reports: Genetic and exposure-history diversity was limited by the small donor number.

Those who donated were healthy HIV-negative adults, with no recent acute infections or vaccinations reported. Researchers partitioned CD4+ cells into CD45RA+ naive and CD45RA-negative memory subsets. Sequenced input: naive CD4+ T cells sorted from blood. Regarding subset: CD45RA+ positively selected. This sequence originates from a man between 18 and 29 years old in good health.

The CDR3, as DNA: TGTGCCAGCAGCGTGGTACAGGGGGCGGTCACCGGGGAGCTGTTTTTT. This translates into CASSVVQGAVTGELFF. V usage is TRBV9 and J usage is TRBJ2-2, with 9 bases lining up with TRBD1. CDR3 length equals 16 residues. The germline V gene has CDR1 SGDLS and CDR2 YYNGEE. The trim removed 2 bases at V and 4 bases at J, leaving 6 bases unmatched. Complete variable domain (other parts from reference TRBV9 and TRBJ2-2): DSGVTQTPKHLITATGQRVTLRCSPRSGDLSVYWYQQSLDQGLQFLIQYYNGEERAKGNILERFSAQQFPDLHSELNLSSLELGDSALYFCASSVVQGAVTGELFFGEGSRLTVL.